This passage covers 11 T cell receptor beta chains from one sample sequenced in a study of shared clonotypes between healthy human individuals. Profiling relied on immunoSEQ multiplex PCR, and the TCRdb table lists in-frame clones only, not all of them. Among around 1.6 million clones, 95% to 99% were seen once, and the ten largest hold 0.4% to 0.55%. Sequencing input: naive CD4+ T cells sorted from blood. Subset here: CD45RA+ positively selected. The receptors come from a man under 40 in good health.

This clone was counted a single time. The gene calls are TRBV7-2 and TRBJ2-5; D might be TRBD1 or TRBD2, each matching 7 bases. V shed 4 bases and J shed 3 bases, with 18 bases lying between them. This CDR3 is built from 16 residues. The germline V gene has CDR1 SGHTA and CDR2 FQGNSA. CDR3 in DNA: TGTGCCAGCAGCTATTCGTCGGCAGGGGGGGAAGAGACCCAGTACTTC. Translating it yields CASSYSSAGGEETQYF.

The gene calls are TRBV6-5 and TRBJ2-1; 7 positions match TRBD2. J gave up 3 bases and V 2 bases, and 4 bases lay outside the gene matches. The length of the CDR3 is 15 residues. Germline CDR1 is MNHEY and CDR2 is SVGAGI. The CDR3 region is CASSYGGLHYNEQFF. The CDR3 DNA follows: TGTGCCAGCAGTTACGGGGGACTACACTACAATGAGCAGTTCTTC.

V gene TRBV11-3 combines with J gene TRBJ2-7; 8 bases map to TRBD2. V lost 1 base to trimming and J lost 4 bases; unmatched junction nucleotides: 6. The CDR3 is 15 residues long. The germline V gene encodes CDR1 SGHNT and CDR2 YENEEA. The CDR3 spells CASSLGSGGAYEQYF. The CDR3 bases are TGTGCCAGCAGCTTAGGGTCCGGGGGGGCGTACGAGCAGTACTTC.

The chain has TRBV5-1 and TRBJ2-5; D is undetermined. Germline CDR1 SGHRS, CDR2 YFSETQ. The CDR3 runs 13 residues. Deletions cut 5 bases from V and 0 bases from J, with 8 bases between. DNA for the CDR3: TGCGCCAGCAGTAAAGGGTACCAAGAGACCCAGTACTTC. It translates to CASSKGYQETQYF.

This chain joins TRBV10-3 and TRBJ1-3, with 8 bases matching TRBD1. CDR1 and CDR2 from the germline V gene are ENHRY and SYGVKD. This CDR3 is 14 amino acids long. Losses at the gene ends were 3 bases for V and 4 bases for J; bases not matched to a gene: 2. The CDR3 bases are TGTGCCATCAGTGATCGGACAGGGGGAAACACCATATATTTT. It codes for CAISDRTGGNTIYF.

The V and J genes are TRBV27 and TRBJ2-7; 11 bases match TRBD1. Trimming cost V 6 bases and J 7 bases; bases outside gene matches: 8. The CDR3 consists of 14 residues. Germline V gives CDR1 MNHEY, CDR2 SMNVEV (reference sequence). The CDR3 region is CASRPTGQGEEQYF. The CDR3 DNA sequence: TGTGCCAGCAGGCCCACGGGACAGGGGGAAGAGCAGTACTTC.

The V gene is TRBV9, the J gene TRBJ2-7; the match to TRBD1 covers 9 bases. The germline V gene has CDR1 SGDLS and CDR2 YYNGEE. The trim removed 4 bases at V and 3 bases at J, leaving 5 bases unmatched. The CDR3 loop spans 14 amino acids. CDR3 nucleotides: TGTGCCAGCAGCCCCCGACAGGGGGACTACGAGCAGTACTTC. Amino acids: CASSPRQGDYEQYF.

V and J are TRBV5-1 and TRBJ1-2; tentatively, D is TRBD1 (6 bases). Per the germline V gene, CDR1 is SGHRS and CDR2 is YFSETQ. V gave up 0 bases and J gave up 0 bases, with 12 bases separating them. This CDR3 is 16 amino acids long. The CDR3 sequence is CASSLEVPGANYGYTF. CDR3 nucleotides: TGCGCCAGCAGCTTGGAAGTTCCAGGGGCTAACTATGGCTACACCTTC.

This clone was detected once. CDR3 sequence: CASRFPGRDRAIYGYTF. In DNA form, the CDR3 reads TGTGCCAGCAGATTCCCTGGACGGGACAGGGCCATCTATGGCTACACCTTC. The chain couples TRBV2 to TRBJ1-2; TRBD1 matches at 9 bases. Germline CDR1 is SNHLY and CDR2 is FYNNEI. This CDR3 has 17 residues. V shed 6 bases and J 4 bases; nucleotides not matched to a gene: 15.

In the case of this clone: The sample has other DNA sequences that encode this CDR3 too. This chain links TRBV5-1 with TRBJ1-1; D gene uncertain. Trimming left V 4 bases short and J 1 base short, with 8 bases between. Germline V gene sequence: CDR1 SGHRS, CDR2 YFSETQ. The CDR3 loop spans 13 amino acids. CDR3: CASSPSGNTEAFF. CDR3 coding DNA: TGCGCCAGCAGCCCAAGTGGGAACACTGAAGCTTTCTTT.

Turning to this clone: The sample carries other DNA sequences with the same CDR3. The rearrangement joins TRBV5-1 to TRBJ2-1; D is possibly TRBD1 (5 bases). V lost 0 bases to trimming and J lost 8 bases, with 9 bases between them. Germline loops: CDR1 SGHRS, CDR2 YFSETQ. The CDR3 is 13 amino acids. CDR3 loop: CASSLEGWDEQFF. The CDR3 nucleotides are TGCGCCAGCAGCTTGGAGGGGTGGGATGAGCAGTTCTTC.